This T cell receptor beta chain comes out of a study of T cell responses to AZD1222 COVID-19 vaccine (dated by TCRdb to the early 2020s). Looking at the study overall: A total of 233 trial participants underwent TCR sequencing, of whom some 210 received two doses of AZD1222 and about 26 received two doses of the MenACWY control vaccine. Enrollment into the trials was organized by age into subgroups of 18-55, 56-69 and 70-plus years, and those subgroups contained approximately 150, 30 and 60 TCR-sequenced participants, respectively. Overall results and qualifications from the work: No day 14 peak-response samples were available, so repertoires were characterized only after the peak T cell response. Only five to seven AZD1222 recipients were SARS-CoV-2 seropositive at baseline, limiting conclusions about previously exposed vaccinees. Reportedly, close to half of the unique spike-specific TCRs recognized epitopes lying outside the regions that are mutated in the B.1.351 and B.1.1.7 variants. The 56-69-year group was small, and its depth increase did not reach significance, likely because of low power. Most participants were white British and females outnumbered males, and the authors suggested that clonal diversity may have been underestimated. CD4 TCRs associated with the vaccine covered the entire spike protein, and the dominant responses were in regions 160-218 and 743-854. After two AZD1222 doses, both the breadth and the depth of spike-specific TCRs were significantly higher than at day 0 and than in MenACWY recipients.

The CDR3 holds 15 amino acids from the cysteine to the phenylalanine. The CDR3 DNA has 45 bases and is translated from base 1. At the junction V is shortened by 0 bases and J by 4 bases; bases outside the gene matches: 3. Based on the germline V gene (reference sequence), the CDR1 and CDR2 sequences are LGHDT and YNNKEL. The CDR3 regions of human TCRbeta chains were analyzed by immunosequencing. The study's processing was this. TCRs in the repertoires were matched against a reference library of SARS-CoV-2-specific TCRs that had been generated with the MIRA antigen-specificity platform. Breadth was defined as the fraction of unique TCRs that were SARS-CoV-2-associated. Depth was defined as the fraction of total T cells that were SARS-CoV-2-associated. Using the MIRA data, each spike-specific TCR was mapped to the spike region that the TCR reacts to and placed in a CD4 or CD8 class. Log10-transformed breadth and depth values were compared by one-way ANOVA with Sidak's multiple comparisons tests. TCRdb obtained this table from immuneACCESS and retained in-frame rearrangements with V and J assigned. These tables miss some clones; where compared with another copy, unresolved V genes account for less than half of the shortfall, and the remainder is unexplained. V and J calls and clone size are those listed in that table; D and trimming were worked out from the DNA. The sample table shows about 80,000 clones, and approximately 90% are seen once. The ten biggest clones cover around 8% of the sample.

Taken with the paper, the label for time point translates to: about 28 days (+/-7) after the second vaccine dose. Because spike-specific TCR depth and breadth did not differ between the two schedules, AZD1222 recipients who got a second dose at roughly 4 weeks were pooled with those who got a second dose at roughly 12 weeks. Vaccinee samples were obtained from the UK trials COV001 and COV002, which included a single-blind randomized controlled phase 2/3 trial of AZD1222 (ChAdOx1 nCoV-19) in healthy adults. For TCRbeta chain sequencing, PBMC samples were collected from trial participants at day 0 and at day 28 after the second dose. Note on this clone: The antigen it recognizes is unknown. No clone much larger than this one lies a single base away; base qualities are absent.

The V and J segments used are TRBV3-1 (or the pseudogene TRBV3-2) and TRBJ2-1, with 7 junctional bases fitting TRBD2. Source: peripheral blood, taken 28 days after the second AZD1222 dose. The clonotype was recovered from an adult who received the AZD1222 COVID-19 vaccine. The DNA sequence follows: TGTGCCAGCAGCCAAGACCCTAGCGGATACAATGAGCAGTTCTTC. Its amino acids are CASSQDPSGYNEQFF.